A selection of T cell receptor beta chains follows, all from one sample in a study of CD8+ T cells in alopecia areata. Repertoires were generated with immunoSEQ multiplex PCR, while TCRdb's copy carries only in-frame clones and drops some. The sample gives more than 75,000 clones, about two fifths of which show up once; 1% to 1.5% is in the top ten. The sample taken for sequencing was CD4+ T cells sorted from blood. These receptors came from a human donor with alopecia areata. The CDR3 runs from the conserved cysteine through the conserved F or W. D genes are given only for firm matches. The size entry is marked missing in some rows and otherwise reads once, few, many or a size class.

TRBJ2-1 few TRBD2 TRBV7-2 CASSLVAGSGSYNEQFF TGTGCCAGCAGCTTAGTGGCGGGTAGCGGGAGCTACAATGAGCAGTTCTTC
TRBJ2-2 few TRBD2 TRBV7-2 CASSFAAGVGGELFF TGTGCCAGCAGCTTCGCGGCGGGAGTCGGTGGGGAGCTGTTTTTT
TRBJ2-7 few TRBD2 TRBV6-6 CASSYGTSGISEQYF TGTGCCAGCAGTTATGGGACTAGCGGGATCTCGGAGCAGTACTTC
TRBJ2-7 few . TRBV11-1 CASSFVGRPLEQYF TGTGCCAGCAGCTTCGTCGGCAGGCCTCTGGAGCAGTACTTC
TRBJ2-7 few TRBD1 TRBV4-2 CASSQADRVSYEQYF TGTGCCAGCAGCCAAGCAGACAGGGTCTCCTACGAGCAGTACTTC
TRBJ2-3 . . TRBV4-1 CASSQSSTQYF TGCGCCAGCAGCCAATCCTCTACGCAGTATTTT
TRBJ2-7 few . TRBV7-9 CASSPFHEQYF TGTGCCAGCAGCCCCTTCCACGAGCAGTACTTC
TRBJ2-3 . TRBD1 TRBV4-3 CASSRDRGLKDTQYF TGCGCCAGCAGCCGGGACAGGGGGCTTAAAGATACGCAGTATTTT
TRBJ2-6 once . TRBV27 CASSLRGANVLTF TGTGCCAGCAGTTTACGGGGGGCCAACGTCCTGACTTTC
TRBJ2-7 . . TRBV20-1 CSAKRGYEQYF TGCAGTGCCAAACGAGGGTACGAGCAGTACTTC
TRBJ2-3 . TRBD2 TRBV25-1 CASIAGGSDTQYF TGTGCCAGCATAGCGGGAGGATCAGATACGCAGTATTTT
TRBJ1-1 few . TRBV7-9 CASSLVGDTEAFF TGTGCCAGCAGCTTAGTCGGGGACACTGAAGCTTTCTTT
TRBJ2-5 few TRBD2 TRBV7-2 CASSLTFSGGSQETQYF TGTGCCAGCAGCTTAACGTTTAGCGGGGGGAGCCAAGAGACCCAGTACTTC
TRBJ2-3 . . TRBV28 CASSFASTDTQYF TGTGCCAGCAGTTTCGCTAGCACAGATACGCAGTATTTT
TRBJ2-1 . . TRBV5-4 CASSQDETANQYNEQFF TGTGCCAGCAGCCAAGATGAGACAGCGAACCAGTACAATGAGCAGTTCTTC
TRBJ2-3 few . TRBV10-3 CAISVKPTDTQYF TGTGCCATCAGTGTGAAGCCCACAGATACGCAGTATTTT
TRBJ2-1 . . TRBV5-6 CASSSKVNEQFF TGTGCCAGCAGCTCTAAGGTAAATGAGCAGTTCTTC
TRBJ2-5 few . TRBV28 CASSYTGTETQYF TGTGCCAGCAGTTATACAGGGACAGAGACCCAGTACTTC
TRBJ2-5 . . TRBV7-9 CASSLRVRETQYF TGTGCCAGCAGCTTAAGGGTTCGGGAGACCCAGTACTTC
TRBJ2-5 . . TRBV2 CASSEILFQETQYF TGTGCCAGCAGTGAAATTTTGTTCCAAGAGACCCAGTACTTC
TRBJ2-2 . . TRBV2 CASVRGLSGELFF TGTGCCAGCGTTAGAGGATTGTCCGGGGAGCTGTTTTTT
TRBJ2-1 . . TRBV29-1 CSVVSGRGSVNEQFF TGCAGCGTTGTATCGGGCAGGGGAAGCGTAAATGAGCAGTTCTTC
TRBJ2-2 . . TRBV6-5 CASSYNGLRDGELFF TGTGCCAGCAGTTACAATGGACTCAGAGACGGGGAGCTGTTTTTT
TRBJ2-3 . . TRBV4-3 CASSQVADTQYF TGCGCCAGCAGCCAAGTCGCAGATACGCAGTATTTT
TRBJ2-4 . TRBD2 TRBV5-4 CASSLVSSGNIQYF TGTGCCAGCAGCTTGGTATCTAGCGGAAACATTCAGTACTTC
TRBJ2-1 . TRBD2 TRBV4-1 CASSVSEGGARREQFF TGCGCCAGCAGTGTGAGTGAGGGAGGGGCCAGAAGGGAGCAGTTCTTC
TRBJ2-3 . . TRBV5-1 CASSLSGTDTQYF TGCGCCAGCAGCTTGTCAGGGACAGATACGCAGTATTTT
TRBJ2-5 . . TRBV5-1 CASSLGQGGQETQYF TGCGCCAGCAGCTTGGGACAAGGGGGCCAAGAGACCCAGTACTTC
TRBJ2-5 few . TRBV6-6 CASRTGDQETQYF TGTGCCAGCAGGACAGGTGATCAAGAGACCCAGTACTTC